A single sample is the source of the 30 T cell receptor beta chains below, sequenced in a study of blood T cell repertoires in COVID-19 (dated by TCRdb to the early 2020s). Libraries were constructed by the immunoSEQ multiplex PCR assay. The clones in this table, taken by TCRdb from immuneACCESS, are in-frame only. Not every clone is retained; where verified, under half of the shortfall comes from an unresolved V gene, and the cause of the rest is unknown. The sample contains approximately 330,000 clones, just over 85% of them found a single time. The ten biggest clones cover around 4% of the sample. The source material was PBMCs or T cells enriched from blood (not recorded which). The receptors stem from a woman between 40 and 50 years old with acute COVID-19.

J is TRBJ1-2 and V is TRBV12-5, with D possibly matching TRBD1 (6 bases). Trimming removed 7 bases from V and 13 bases from J, with 16 bases in between. CDR3 size: 11 residues. Germline loops: CDR1 LGHNT, CDR2 FRNRAP. The CDR3 DNA reads as TGTGCTAGTGCCAAATCAGGGGTAGGCACCTTC. Amino acids: CASAKSGVGTF.

The chain employs TRBV18 and TRBJ2-5; possible D gene TRBD2, 5 bases. Germline CDR1 is KGHSH and CDR2 is LQKENI. V shed 2 bases and J shed 2 bases, with 9 bases lying between them. This CDR3 has 14 amino acids. The CDR3 is CASSPRPGQETQYF. In nucleotides, the CDR3 is TGTGCCAGCTCACCAAGGCCGGGGCAAGAGACCCAGTACTTC.

In regard to this clone: This sample also contains other DNA sequences that code for the same CDR3. This rearrangement joins TRBV10-3 to TRBJ1-1; TRBD1 might be the D (6 bases). CDR3 length: 14 amino acids. Germline-derived CDR1 and CDR2 are ENHRY and SYGVKD. V was shortened by 6 bases and J by 0 bases, with 11 bases between the two germline ends. The CDR3 DNA sequence: TGTGCCATCAGCACCGACAGGTTGAACACTGAAGCTTTCTTT. Encoded protein: CAISTDRLNTEAFF.

In this sample, this clone turned up once. V is TRBV3-1 (or the pseudogene TRBV3-2) and J is TRBJ1-2; D possibly corresponds to TRBD1 (6 bases). Trimming stripped 5 bases from V and 5 bases from J, with 18 bases between. The CDR3 loop spans 15 amino acids. Looked up from germline, CDR1 is LGHDT and CDR2 is YNNKEL (reference sequence). CDR3 in DNA: TGTGCCAGCAGCGCCGGTGAGGGGGAAGTATATGGCTACACCTTC. It encodes CASSAGEGEVYGYTF.

The V and J genes are TRBV6-5 and TRBJ2-7, with D perhaps TRBD1 (6 bases). The CDR3 length is 15 residues. V dropped 6 bases and J dropped 5 bases, with 20 bases sitting between them. Germline values: CDR1 MNHEY, CDR2 SVGAGI. The CDR3 spells CASSRGHSDINEQYF. The CDR3 DNA sequence: TGTGCCAGCAGCCGGGGACATAGCGATATCAACGAGCAGTACTTC.

This sequence joins TRBV10-3 and TRBJ1-3; TRBD1 aligns across 7 bases. The V gene's germline CDR1 is ENHRY and CDR2 SYGVKD. This CDR3 has 15 residues. The V gene end was trimmed by 6 bases and the J gene end by 1 base; junction bases not matched to a gene: 6. The DNA of the CDR3 is TGTGCCATCAGCGAGACAGGGCTATCTGGAAACACCATATATTTT. Translating it yields CAISETGLSGNTIYF.

The V gene is TRBV6-5, the J gene TRBJ2-2; D ambiguous. Per the germline V gene, CDR1 is MNHEY and CDR2 is SVGAGI. Trimming stripped 6 bases from V and 2 bases from J, with 4 bases between. There are 12 residues in the CDR3. CDR3 amino acids: CASRQNTGELFF. DNA for the CDR3: TGTGCCAGCAGACAAAACACCGGGGAGCTGTTTTTT.

The CDR3 region has the DNA TGTGCCAGCAGCCAAGCCCAAGTTCATAGCGCAGATACGCAGTATTTT. As protein: CASSQAQVHSADTQYF. V is TRBV4-2 and J is TRBJ2-3; TRBD2 might be the D (5 bases). This CDR3 region has 16 residues. Germline CDR1 reads LGHNA; CDR2 reads YNFKEQ. V lost 1 base to trimming and J lost 4 bases, with 15 bases between them.

The V gene is TRBV6-5, the J gene TRBJ1-3, with TRBD1 matching 8 bases. Germline-derived CDR1 and CDR2 are MNHEY and SVGAGI. Unmatched junction bases numbered 4, after V lost 10 bases and J lost 2 bases. The CDR3 spans 13 residues. The CDR3 DNA sequence: TGTGCCATCGACAGGGGACCTGGAAACACCATATATTTT. It translates to CAIDRGPGNTIYF.

The rearrangement uses TRBV27 and TRBJ2-4, with D possibly being TRBD2 (7 bases). The length of the CDR3 is 15 residues. Germline V CDR1 and CDR2: MNHEY, SMNVEV (reference sequence). V was cut by 6 bases and J by 0 bases, with 12 bases left in between. CDR3 nucleotides: TGTGCCAGCAGCCCGGGGGGCCCAGCCAAAAACATTCAGTACTTC. Its translation: CASSPGGPAKNIQYF.

The chain couples TRBV5-4 to TRBJ2-7; D might be TRBD1 (5 bases). In germline, CDR1 is SGHNT, CDR2 YYREEE (reference sequence). There are 15 residues in the CDR3. V lost 3 bases, J lost 1 base, and 14 bases lay in between. CDR3 amino acids: CASSSGRERSYEQYF. The CDR3, as DNA: TGTGCCAGCAGCTCGGGCAGGGAACGATCCTACGAGCAGTACTTC.

This sequence joins TRBV5-1 and TRBJ2-2, with 11 bases lining up with TRBD2. The J segment lost 5 bases and the V segment lost 4 bases, leaving 7 bases of the junction unmatched. Germline V gene sequence: CDR1 SGHRS, CDR2 YFSETQ. The CDR3 consists of 16 residues. CDR3 nucleotides: TGCGCCAGCAGCCAACTAGCGGGGGACCAGACCGGGGAGCTGTTTTTT. It translates to CASSQLAGDQTGELFF. The whole variable domain, filled in from reference TRBV5-1 and TRBJ2-2, reads KAGVTQTPRYLIKTRGQQVTLSCSPISGHRSVSWYQQTPGQGLQFLFEYFSETQRNKGNFPGRFSGRQFSNSRSEMNVSTLELGDSALYLCASSQLAGDQTGELFFGEGSRLTVL.

The V call is TRBV12-3 or TRBV12-4, the J call TRBJ2-1; 7 nucleotides agree with TRBD1. The CDR3 loop spans 13 amino acids. J gave up 1 base and V 11 bases, and 5 bases lay outside the gene matches. CDR3 DNA sequence: TGTGCCTCCCGGGACAGATCCTACAATGAGCAGTTCTTC. It yields the protein CASRDRSYNEQFF.

This clone was counted between two and nine times. This chain connects TRBV6-1 to TRBJ2-7, with a weak D call TRBD2 (5 bases). V shed 4 bases and J shed 0 bases, with 16 bases lying between them. The CDR3 runs 16 residues. Germline V gene sequence: CDR1 MNHNS, CDR2 SASEGT. CDR3 nucleotides: TGTGCCAGCAGTGCAGGAGACGGGATATACTCCTACGAGCAGTACTTC. This translates into CASSAGDGIYSYEQYF.

This clone was counted between two and nine times. This chain joins TRBV2 and TRBJ1-1, with a weak D call TRBD1 (6 bases). CDR1 and CDR2 (germline): SNHLY, FYNNEI. With 7 bases removed from V and 4 bases from J, the gap between germline ends came to 13 bases. CDR3 length: 13 residues. In DNA, the CDR3 is TGTGCCAGCAAGGGGGTTTGGAGCACTGAAGCTTTCTTT. Amino acid sequence: CASKGVWSTEAFF.

Only one count was recorded for this clone. J is TRBJ2-5 and V is TRBV6-6; TRBD2 matches 9 bases. Per the germline V gene, CDR1 is MNHNY and CDR2 is SVGAGI (reference sequence). The CDR3 extends over 15 amino acids. With V trimmed by 7 bases and J by 1 base, 7 bases remained unmatched. CDR3 in amino acids: CASTNRGLAQETQYF. CDR3 nucleotide sequence: TGTGCCAGCACCAACAGGGGACTAGCCCAAGAGACCCAGTACTTC.

The rearrangement joins TRBV19 to TRBJ1-5, with D hard to call. Germline-derived CDR1 and CDR2 are LNHDA and SQIVND (reference sequence). Trimming stripped 1 base from V and 0 bases from J, with 4 bases between. The CDR3 extends over 14 amino acids. The CDR3: CASSIAYSNQPQHF. In DNA form, the CDR3 reads TGTGCCAGTAGTATAGCTTATAGCAATCAGCCCCAGCATTTT.

The gene calls are TRBV19 and TRBJ1-4; D is perhaps TRBD1 (6 bases). Trimming removed 9 bases at V and 0 bases at J, with 14 bases between. This CDR3 is 15 amino acids long. Germline CDR1 and CDR2: LNHDA and SQIVND (reference sequence). The CDR3 region is CASLDRPATNEKLFF. The CDR3 coding sequence is TGTGCCAGCCTGGACAGACCTGCAACTAATGAAAAACTGTTTTTT.

This clone was seen more than once but under ten times. V and J are TRBV28 and TRBJ2-1; the match to TRBD2 covers 16 bases. Germline trimming cut 10 bases from V and 0 bases from J; bases unmatched to any gene: 12. CDR1 and CDR2 from the germline V gene are MDHEN and SYDVKM. The CDR3 sequence is 19 residues long. CDR3 amino acids: CANDHRGLAGGFSYNEQFF. CDR3 nucleotide sequence: TGTGCCAACGACCATCGGGGACTAGCGGGAGGGTTCTCCTACAATGAGCAGTTCTTC.

V usage is TRBV19 and J usage is TRBJ1-4; D perhaps matches TRBD1 (6 bases). This CDR3 region has 14 residues. The germline V gene has CDR1 LNHDA and CDR2 SQIVND (reference sequence). V was trimmed by 3 bases and J by 8 bases, leaving 13 bases between them. The CDR3 loop is CASSMGTRGEKLFF. CDR3 nucleotide sequence: TGTGCCAGTAGTATGGGGACAAGGGGGGAAAAACTGTTTTTT.

CDR3 bases: TGTGCCAGCAGCGGTGAATCGGGTCTCAATGAGCAGTTCTTC. Protein product: CASSGESGLNEQFF. This chain uses TRBV5-4 with TRBJ2-1; D unresolved. The CDR3 loop spans 14 amino acids. The germline CDR1 and CDR2 sequences are SGHNT and YYREEE (reference sequence). V lost 4 bases, J lost 6 bases, and 14 bases lay in between. The complete variable domain, with remaining parts taken from reference TRBV5-4 and TRBJ2-1, reads ETGVTQSPTHLIKTRGQQVTLRCSSQSGHNTVSWYQQALGQGPQFIFQYYREEENGRGNFPPRFSGLQFPNYSSELNVNALELDDSALYLCASSGESGLNEQFFGPGTRLTVL.

The rearrangement uses TRBV5-6 and TRBJ1-2; D is ambiguous. V lost 0 bases to trimming and J lost 7 bases, with 4 bases between them. Germline loops: CDR1 SGHDT, CDR2 YYEEEE. This CDR3 is built from 11 residues. DNA for the CDR3: TGTGCCAGCAGCTTGGGAGGTGGCTACACCTTC. It encodes CASSLGGGYTF.

CDR3 bases: TGTGCCAGCAGTTACGAACCTCGAGGTGGACTGTTTTTT. It specifies CASSYEPRGGLFF. This chain links TRBV6-5 with TRBJ1-4; D gene uncertain. The germline gives CDR1 MNHEY, CDR2 SVGAGI. The V gene lost 2 bases and the J gene lost 13 bases, with 14 bases spanning the gap. The CDR3 totals 13 residues.

This chain connects TRBV5-6 to TRBJ1-5; 8 nucleotides align to TRBD1. The CDR3 totals 16 residues. CDR1 and CDR2 from the germline V gene are SGHDT and YYEEEE. Trimming took 2 bases from V and 4 from J; bases not matched to a gene: 8. CDR3 DNA sequence: TGTGCCAGCAGCTTTGGACAGGGCCTAAAAAATCAGCCCCAGCATTTT. Protein sequence: CASSFGQGLKNQPQHF.

The V gene is TRBV3-1 (or the pseudogene TRBV3-2), the J gene TRBJ1-4; no firm D call. Germline CDR1 LGHDT, CDR2 YNNKEL (reference sequence). The CDR3 runs to 14 residues. Trimming shortened V by 4 bases and J by 8 bases, and 14 bases separated the two germline ends. The CDR3 DNA sequence: TGTGCCAGCAGCCGCGGTGGTGTTCACGAAAAACTGTTTTTT. Protein: CASSRGGVHEKLFF.

This sequence joins TRBV11-3 and TRBJ1-4; TRBD1 might be the D (6 bases). Germline assignment: CDR1 SGHNT and CDR2 YENEEA. V lost 1 base and J 0 bases, leaving 15 bases between the germline ends. The CDR3 is made up of 18 amino acids. The CDR3 region has the DNA TGTGCCAGCAGCTTAGCACCCAGTCGGACAGCAACTAATGAAAAACTGTTTTTT. Translation gives CASSLAPSRTATNEKLFF.

This clone was seen a few times. DNA of the CDR3: TGCGCCAGCAGCTTGGCTCTTTCGGGTGAAAAACTGTTTTTT. Encoded protein: CASSLALSGEKLFF. V gene TRBV5-1 combines with J gene TRBJ1-4, with no clear D. CDR1 is SGHRS and CDR2 is YFSETQ in the germline V gene. Trimming took 0 bases from V and 7 from J, leaving 10 bases between them. CDR3 length: 14 residues.

The gene calls are TRBV28 and TRBJ1-5; tentatively, D is TRBD1 (5 bases). Trimming removed 2 bases at V and 0 bases at J, with 11 bases between. Germline V gene lookup returns CDR1 MDHEN and CDR2 SYDVKM. CDR3 size: 16 residues. The DNA of the CDR3 is TGTGCCAGCAGTTTACGGGGACTCCATAGCAATCAGCCCCAGCATTTT. Its protein is CASSLRGLHSNQPQHF. Supplemented by reference TRBV28 and TRBJ1-5, the full variable domain reads DVKVTQSSRYLVKRTGEKVFLECVQDMDHENMFWYRQDPGLGLRLIYFSYDVKMKEKGDIPEGYSVSREKKERFSLILESASTNQTSMYLCASSLRGLHSNQPQHFGDGTRLSIL.

The genes are TRBV29-1 and TRBJ1-5, with no clear D. The ends were cut back, 4 bases at V and 3 bases at J, with 10 bases in the middle. This CDR3 comprises 13 residues. Germline CDR1 reads SQVTM; CDR2 reads ANQGSEA. The CDR3 bases are TGCAGCGTTGGGGAGTCCCCCAATCAGCCCCAGCATTTT. Translated, it gives CSVGESPNQPQHF.

The chain uses TRBV29-1 and TRBJ2-7; 7 positions match TRBD1. This CDR3 comprises 12 residues. CDR1 and CDR2 from the germline V gene are SQVTM and ANQGSEA. The CDR3 sequence is CIPGTVSYEQYF. The DNA for the CDR3 is TGCATCCCCGGGACAGTCTCCTACGAGCAGTACTTC.